Each of the 13 T cell receptor beta chains below was sequenced from the same sample in a study of CD8+ T cells in alopecia areata. Investigators isolated RNA and reverse transcribed it into cDNA to act as the sequencing template. Here immunoSEQ multiplex PCR was the method, and the copy in TCRdb shows in-frame clones only, minus some. The profile shows fewer than 150,000 clones, around two fifths of them singletons. Material for sequencing was CD4+ T cells sorted from blood. These receptors all stem from a human donor with alopecia areata.

In this sample, this clone turned up a few times. The chain recombines TRBV29-1 with TRBJ2-3; tentative D call: TRBD2 (6 bases). The germline CDR1 and CDR2 sequences are SQVTM and ANQGSEA. The CDR3 spans 15 residues. V was shortened by 8 bases and J by 1 base, with 19 bases between the two germline ends. The DNA of the CDR3 is TGCAGCTCCACCCCGGTGGAGGGCGGCACAGATACGCAGTATTTT. Encoded protein: CSSTPVEGGTDTQYF.

This clone was detected only a few times. The chain uses TRBV29-1 and TRBJ2-3; 10 bases map to TRBD2. Germline CDR1 reads SQVTM; CDR2 reads ANQGSEA. CDR3 length: 14 amino acids. Trimming took 6 bases from V and 5 from J; bases not matched to a gene: 8. The DNA for the CDR3 is TGCAGCGTGGATCTAGCGGGAGCGAGAGATACGCAGTATTTT. Translated: CSVDLAGARDTQYF.

Concerning this clone: Other DNA sequences in the sample encode the same CDR3. The chain has TRBV2 and TRBJ2-1; 8 nucleotides align to TRBD1. This CDR3 spans 13 amino acids. CDR1 and CDR2 (germline): SNHLY, FYNNEI. The J segment lost 4 bases and the V segment lost 6 bases, leaving 2 bases of the junction unmatched. Here the CDR3 reads CASSRQGYNEQFF. Written as DNA, the CDR3 is TGTGCCAGCAGCCGACAGGGGTACAATGAGCAGTTCTTC.

The sample holds a few counts of this clone. The V and J genes are TRBV29-1 and TRBJ2-7; 12 positions match TRBD2. From germline, CDR1 is SQVTM and CDR2 ANQGSEA. This CDR3 has 16 residues. V lost 4 bases, J lost 2 bases, and 9 bases stayed unmatched. The CDR3 reads CSVARASGRAPYEQYF. In nucleotides, the CDR3 is TGCAGCGTTGCGCGGGCTAGCGGGAGGGCCCCCTACGAGCAGTACTTC.

V gene TRBV29-1 combines with J gene TRBJ2-3, with 9 bases matching TRBD2. The CDR3 length is 15 residues. Losses at the gene ends were 4 bases for V and 5 bases for J; bases not matched to a gene: 10. The V gene's germline CDR1 is SQVTM and CDR2 ANQGSEA. The CDR3 protein is CSVVGASGILDTQYF. The CDR3 DNA follows: TGCAGCGTTGTGGGGGCTAGCGGGATCCTAGATACGCAGTATTTT.

This clone was counted a few times. The rearrangement links TRBV29-1 to TRBJ2-5; a possible D gene is TRBD1 (6 bases). Germline CDR1 reads SQVTM; CDR2 reads ANQGSEA. The CDR3 contains 13 residues. Trimming took 6 bases from V and 4 from J, leaving 15 bases between them. CDR3 sequence: CSVDLTGLETQYF. The CDR3 DNA is TGCAGCGTAGACTTAACAGGGCTAGAGACCCAGTACTTC.

CDR3 in amino acids: CASSLEGETQYF. The CDR3, as DNA: TGCGCCAGCAGCTTGGAGGGGGAGACCCAGTACTTC. V and J are TRBV5-1 and TRBJ2-5, with D perhaps matching TRBD1 (5 bases). Trimming took off 0 bases at V and 5 bases at J, with 5 bases between the two ends. The CDR3 is 12 amino acids. Germline V gene data show CDR1 as SGHRS and CDR2 as YFSETQ.

This sequence joins TRBV30 and TRBJ1-2; 8 positions agree with TRBD1. The V gene end was trimmed by 6 bases and the J gene end by 2 bases; junction bases not matched to a gene: 8. Germline lookup yields CDR1 GTSNPN and CDR2 SVGIG (reference sequence). The CDR3 covers 14 residues. CDR3: CACTDRVGNYGYTF. The CDR3 region has the DNA TGTGCCTGTACGGACAGGGTCGGCAACTATGGCTACACCTTC.

The J gene is TRBJ2-1, the V gene TRBV5-4; 10 bases align to TRBD2. Germline V gene lookup returns CDR1 SGHNT and CDR2 YYREEE (reference sequence). The length of the CDR3 is 15 residues. Trimming removed 5 bases from V and 5 bases from J; junction bases left unmatched: 7. The CDR3 reads CASRGGTSVNNEQFF. The CDR3 nucleotides are TGTGCCAGCAGGGGGGGGACTAGCGTGAACAATGAGCAGTTCTTC. The variable domain in full, with the rest retrieved from reference TRBV5-4 and TRBJ2-1, is ETGVTQSPTHLIKTRGQQVTLRCSSQSGHNTVSWYQQALGQGPQFIFQYYREEENGRGNFPPRFSGLQFPNYSSELNVNALELDDSALYLCASRGGTSVNNEQFFGPGTRLTVL.

This chain's CDR3 is CASSVARVFAGELFF. In DNA form, the CDR3 reads TGTGCCAGCAGCGTCGCCAGGGTATTCGCCGGGGAGCTGTTTTTT. This chain joins TRBV27 and TRBJ2-2; a weak D match, TRBD1 (5 bases). Trimming stripped 6 bases from V and 6 bases from J, with 17 bases between. This CDR3 region has 15 residues. CDR1 MNHEY and CDR2 SMNVEV come from the germline V gene (reference sequence).

This chain uses TRBV18 with TRBJ1-5, with unresolved D. The V gene lost 1 base and the J gene lost 4 bases, with 5 bases spanning the gap. The CDR3 covers 13 residues. In germline, CDR1 is KGHSH, CDR2 LQKENI. The CDR3 DNA is TGTGCCAGCTCACCACTCGCTAATCAGCCCCAGCATTTT. This encodes CASSPLANQPQHF.

This clone was seen a few times. This chain connects TRBV7-2 to TRBJ2-1; D possibly corresponds to TRBD2 (5 bases). The V end lost 3 bases, the J end lost 9 bases, and 15 bases lay between the germline ends. CDR1 is SGHTA, CDR2 FQGNSA, per germline. CDR3 length: 14 residues. For the CDR3, the DNA is TGTGCCAGCAGCTTTCTAGCACATGCCGGTGAGCAGTTCTTC. It encodes CASSFLAHAGEQFF.

The CDR3 DNA reads TGCGCCAGCAGCCTGCCGGGGTCCGACACTGAAGCTTTCTTT. Translated: CASSLPGSDTEAFF. This rearrangement joins TRBV5-1 to TRBJ1-1; D not resolved. V dropped 4 bases and J dropped 3 bases, with 13 bases sitting between them. The germline CDR1 and CDR2 sequences are SGHRS and YFSETQ. There are 14 residues in the CDR3.